The clone carrying this T cell receptor (beta chain) was recorded a few times. Its antigen remains unknown. The data derive from a study of metastatic and nonmetastatic thyroid tumors. Study-level information: Repertoire comparison spanned blood and tumor or nodule tissue of malignant and benign thyroid patients. Points from the study as a whole: Reports indicated that malignant thyroid tumors showed significantly higher TCR beta diversity than benign nodules did, in blood and tumor.

The V gene lost 0 bases and the J gene lost 6 bases, with 3 bases spanning the gap. Germline lookup yields CDR1 MNHEY and CDR2 SMNVEV (reference sequence). The CDR3 is 11 amino acids. In the source study's methods: The distant-metastasis classifier for papillary thyroid cancer was built from CDR3 differences across clinicopathological groups. TCRdb reassembled clones from the PCR reads with MiXCR. TCRdb assigned the V and J calls; the authors' analysis was not used. The sample has over 8,000 clones; roughly 25% are singletons. The entire patient cohort was treatment-naive prior to thyroid surgery. The TCR sequence derives from a female donor with papillary thyroid cancer or a benign thyroid nodule (not recorded which). Some clones in this sample may be carry-over from other donors' samples. The sample comprised tumor tissue. This chain joins TRBV27 and TRBJ2-7; D unclear. The CDR3 here is CASSLSSEQYF. The CDR3 coding sequence is TGTGCCAGCAGTTTATCGAGCGAGCAGTACTTC.